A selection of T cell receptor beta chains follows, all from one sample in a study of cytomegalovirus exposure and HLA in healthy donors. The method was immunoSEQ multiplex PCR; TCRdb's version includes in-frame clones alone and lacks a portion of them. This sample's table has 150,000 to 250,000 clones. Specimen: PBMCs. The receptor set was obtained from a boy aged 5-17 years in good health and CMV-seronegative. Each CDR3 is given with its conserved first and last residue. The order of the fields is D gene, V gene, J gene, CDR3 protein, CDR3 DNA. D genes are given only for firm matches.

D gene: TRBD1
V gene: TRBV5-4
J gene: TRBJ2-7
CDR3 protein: CASSPGTGKGEQYF
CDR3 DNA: TGTGCCAGCAGCCCCGGGACAGGGAAGGGAGAGCAGTACTTC

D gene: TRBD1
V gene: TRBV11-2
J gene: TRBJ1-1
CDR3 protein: CASSLVVGTGVDTEAFF
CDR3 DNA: TGTGCCAGCAGCTTAGTAGTTGGGACAGGGGTCGACACTGAAGCTTTCTTT

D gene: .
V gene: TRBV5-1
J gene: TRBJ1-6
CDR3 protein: CASSPEGRGNSPLHF
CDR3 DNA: TGCGCCAGCAGCCCGGAAGGCAGGGGTAATTCACCCCTCCACTTT

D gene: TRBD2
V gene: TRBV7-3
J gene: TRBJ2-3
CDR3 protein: CASSLRPSGGSSTDTQYF
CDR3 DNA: TGTGCCAGCAGCTTACGTCCTAGCGGGGGGTCTAGCACAGATACGCAGTATTTT

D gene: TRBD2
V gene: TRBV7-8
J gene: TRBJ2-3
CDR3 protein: CASSPGGATDTQYF
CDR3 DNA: TGTGCCAGCAGCCCCGGGGGGGCTACAGATACGCAGTATTTT

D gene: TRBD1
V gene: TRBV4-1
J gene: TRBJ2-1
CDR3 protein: CASSQPGQGKYNEQFF
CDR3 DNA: TGCGCCAGCAGCCAACCGGGACAGGGGAAGTACAATGAGCAGTTCTTC

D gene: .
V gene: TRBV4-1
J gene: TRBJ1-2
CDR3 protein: CASSQDKELNYGYTF
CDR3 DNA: TGCGCCAGCAGCCAAGACAAGGAGTTGAACTATGGCTACACCTTC

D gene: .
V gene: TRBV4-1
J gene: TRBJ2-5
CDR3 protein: CASSHQRQETQYF
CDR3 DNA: TGCGCCAGCAGCCACCAGAGGCAAGAGACCCAGTACTTC

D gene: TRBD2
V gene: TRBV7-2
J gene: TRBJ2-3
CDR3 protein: CASSWTSPDTQYF
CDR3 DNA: TGTGCCAGCAGCTGGACTAGCCCGGATACGCAGTATTTT

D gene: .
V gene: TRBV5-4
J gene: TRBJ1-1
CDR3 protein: CASSLAGANTEAFF
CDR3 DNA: TGTGCCAGCAGCTTGGCAGGGGCGAACACTGAAGCTTTCTTT

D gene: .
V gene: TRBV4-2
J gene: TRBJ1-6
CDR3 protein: CASSQSVTGGSPLHF
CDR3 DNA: TGTGCCAGCAGCCAAAGCGTGACAGGAGGCTCACCCCTCCACTTT

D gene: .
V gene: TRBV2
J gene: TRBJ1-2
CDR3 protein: CASSLDQGYGYTF
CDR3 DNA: TGTGCCAGCAGTTTAGATCAGGGGTATGGCTACACCTTC

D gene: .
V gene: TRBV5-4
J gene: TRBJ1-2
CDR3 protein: CASSSGGTSGYTF
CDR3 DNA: TGTGCCAGCAGCTCGGGAGGGACTAGTGGCTACACCTTC

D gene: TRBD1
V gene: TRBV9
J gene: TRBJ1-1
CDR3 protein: CASSEGQGAEDTEAFF
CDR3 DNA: TGTGCCAGCAGCGAAGGACAGGGCGCTGAGGACACTGAAGCTTTCTTT

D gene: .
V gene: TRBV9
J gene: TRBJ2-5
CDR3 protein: CASSGGGTPGETQYF
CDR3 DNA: TGTGCCAGCAGCGGAGGCGGGACCCCGGGAGAGACCCAGTACTTC

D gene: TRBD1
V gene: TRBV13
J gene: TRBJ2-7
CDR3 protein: CASSLGDRGYEQYF
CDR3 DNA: TGTGCCAGCAGCTTAGGGGACAGGGGCTACGAGCAGTACTTC

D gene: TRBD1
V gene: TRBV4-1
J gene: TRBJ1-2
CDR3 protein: CASSQFLGNFVDRANYGYTF
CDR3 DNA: TGCGCCAGCAGCCAGTTTTTAGGAAACTTTGTGGACAGGGCCAACTATGGCTACACCTTC

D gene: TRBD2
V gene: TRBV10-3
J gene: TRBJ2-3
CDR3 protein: CAIGLAGTDTQYF
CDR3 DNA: TGTGCCATCGGACTAGCGGGCACAGATACGCAGTATTTT

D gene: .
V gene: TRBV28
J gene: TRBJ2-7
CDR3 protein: CASSGGNRGTSRGDEQYF
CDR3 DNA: TGTGCCAGCAGTGGGGGAAATCGAGGGACAAGCCGAGGGGACGAGCAGTACTTC

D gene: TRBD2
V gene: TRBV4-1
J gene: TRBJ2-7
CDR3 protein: CASSQSSGETYEQYF
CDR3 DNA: TGCGCCAGCAGCCAGTCTAGCGGGGAAACCTACGAGCAGTACTTC

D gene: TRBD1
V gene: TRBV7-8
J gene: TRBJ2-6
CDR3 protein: CASSRGAGTGLSGANVLTF
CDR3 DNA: TGTGCCAGCAGCAGGGGAGCCGGGACAGGGCTCTCTGGGGCCAACGTCCTGACTTTC

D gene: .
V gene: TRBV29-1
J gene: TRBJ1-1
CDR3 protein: CSVALTVGTEAFF
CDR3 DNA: TGTAGCGTTGCTTTGACAGTAGGGACTGAAGCTTTCTTT

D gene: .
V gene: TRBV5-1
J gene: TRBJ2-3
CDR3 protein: CASSEGGGTDTQYF
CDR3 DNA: TGCGCCAGCAGTGAGGGGGGGGGCACAGATACGCAGTATTTT

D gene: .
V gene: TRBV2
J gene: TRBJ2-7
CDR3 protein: CASSESPIVPYEQYF
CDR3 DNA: TGTGCCAGCAGTGAGAGTCCAATAGTTCCCTACGAGCAGTACTTC

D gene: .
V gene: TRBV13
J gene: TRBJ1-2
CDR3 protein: CASSADGGDYGYTF
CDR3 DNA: TGTGCCAGCAGCGCGGATGGGGGCGACTATGGCTACACCTTC

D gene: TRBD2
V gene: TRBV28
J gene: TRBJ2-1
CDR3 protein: CASSLTSGGLNEQFF
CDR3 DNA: TGTGCCAGCAGTTTGACTAGCGGGGGGTTGAATGAGCAGTTCTTC

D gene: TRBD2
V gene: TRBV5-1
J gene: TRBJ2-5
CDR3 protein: CASSSLLLAGGEETQYF
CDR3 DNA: TGCGCCAGCAGCTCCCTTTTACTAGCGGGGGGAGAAGAGACCCAGTACTTC

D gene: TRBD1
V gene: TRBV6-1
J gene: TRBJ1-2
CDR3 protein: CASTLTGTGYGYTF
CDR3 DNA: TGTGCCAGCACCCTTACCGGGACAGGTTATGGCTACACCTTC

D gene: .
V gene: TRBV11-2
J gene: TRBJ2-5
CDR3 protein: CASSLNYPGETQYF
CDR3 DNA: TGTGCCAGCAGCTTAAACTACCCGGGGGAGACCCAGTACTTC

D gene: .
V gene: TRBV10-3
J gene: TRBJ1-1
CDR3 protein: CAISSTQNTEAFF
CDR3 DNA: TGTGCCATCAGCTCAACACAGAACACTGAAGCTTTCTTT

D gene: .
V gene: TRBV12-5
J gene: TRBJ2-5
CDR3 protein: CASGPRGGQETQYF
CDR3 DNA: TGTGCTAGTGGCCCCCGTGGGGGGCAAGAGACCCAGTACTTC

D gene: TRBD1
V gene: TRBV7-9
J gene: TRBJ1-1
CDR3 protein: CASSFPQGASTEAFF
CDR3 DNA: TGTGCCAGCAGCTTTCCCCAGGGGGCAAGCACTGAAGCTTTCTTT

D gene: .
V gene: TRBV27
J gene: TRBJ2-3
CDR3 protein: CASSLSQITDTQYF
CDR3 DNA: TGTGCCAGCAGTTTATCACAGATCACAGATACGCAGTATTTT

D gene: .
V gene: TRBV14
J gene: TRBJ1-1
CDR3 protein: CASSPWDKRGPEAFF
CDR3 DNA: TGTGCCAGCAGCCCCTGGGACAAGCGGGGTCCTGAAGCTTTCTTT

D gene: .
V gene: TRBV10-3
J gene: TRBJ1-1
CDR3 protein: CAATGAGEGTEAFF
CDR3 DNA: TGTGCCGCAACCGGGGCAGGGGAAGGCACTGAAGCTTTCTTT

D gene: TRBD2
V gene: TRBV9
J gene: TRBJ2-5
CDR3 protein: CASSPSTSGDLEETQYF
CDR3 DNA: TGTGCCAGCAGCCCGTCAACTAGCGGAGACCTTGAAGAGACCCAGTACTTC

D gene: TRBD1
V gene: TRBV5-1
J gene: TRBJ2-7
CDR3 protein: CASRIQTGPSYEQYF
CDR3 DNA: TGCGCCAGCAGAATTCAGACAGGGCCCAGCTACGAGCAGTACTTC

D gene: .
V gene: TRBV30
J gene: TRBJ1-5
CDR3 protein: CAWSVRGRNQPQHF
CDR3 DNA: TGTGCCTGGAGTGTACGGGGTCGAAATCAGCCCCAGCATTTT

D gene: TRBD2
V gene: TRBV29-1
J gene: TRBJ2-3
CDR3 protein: CSAEDGGELDTQYF
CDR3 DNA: TGCAGCGCCGAGGACGGGGGGGAACTAGATACGCAGTATTTT

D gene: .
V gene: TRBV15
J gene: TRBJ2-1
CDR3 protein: CATSRGLAPSYNEQFF
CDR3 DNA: TGTGCCACCAGCAGAGGGCTAGCGCCCTCCTACAATGAGCAGTTCTTC

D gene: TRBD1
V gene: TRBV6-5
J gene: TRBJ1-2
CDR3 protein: CASSYVAGGSNGYTF
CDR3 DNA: TGTGCCAGCAGTTACGTGGCAGGGGGCAGTAATGGCTACACCTTC

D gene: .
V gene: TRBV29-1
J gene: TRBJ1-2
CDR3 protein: CSVVFPVENRNYGYTF
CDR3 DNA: TGCAGCGTTGTTTTTCCCGTGGAGAACAGGAACTATGGCTACACCTTC

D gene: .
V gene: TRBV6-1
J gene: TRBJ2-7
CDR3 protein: CASSDTDLYEQYF
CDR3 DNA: TGTGCCAGCAGTGATACAGATCTATACGAGCAGTACTTC

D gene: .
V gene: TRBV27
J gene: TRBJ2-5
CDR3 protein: CASSRQGGTQYF
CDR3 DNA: TGTGCCAGCAGCCGACAGGGAGGGACCCAGTACTTC

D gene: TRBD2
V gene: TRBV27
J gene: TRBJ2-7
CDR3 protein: CASSYSGGLDEQYF
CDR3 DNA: TGTGCCAGCAGTTACAGCGGGGGACTTGACGAGCAGTACTTC

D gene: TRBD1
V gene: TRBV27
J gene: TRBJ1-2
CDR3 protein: CASRKLGQGSNYGYTF
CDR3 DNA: TGTGCCAGCAGAAAACTGGGACAGGGGTCTAACTATGGCTACACCTTC

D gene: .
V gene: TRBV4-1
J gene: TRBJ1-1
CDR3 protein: CASSQQLRSRTEAFF
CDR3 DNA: TGCGCCAGCAGCCAACAGTTGAGGTCGCGCACTGAAGCTTTCTTT

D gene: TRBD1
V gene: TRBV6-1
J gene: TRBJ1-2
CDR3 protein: CASRASGQGKGYTF
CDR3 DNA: TGTGCCAGCAGAGCCTCGGGACAGGGCAAGGGCTACACCTTC

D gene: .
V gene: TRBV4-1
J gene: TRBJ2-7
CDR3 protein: CASSQPGRSGEQYF
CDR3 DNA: TGCGCCAGCAGCCAACCCGGTAGATCGGGGGAGCAGTACTTC

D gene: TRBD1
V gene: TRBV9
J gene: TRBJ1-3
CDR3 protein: CASSADRAGNTIYF
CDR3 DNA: TGTGCCAGCAGCGCGGACAGGGCTGGAAACACCATATATTTT

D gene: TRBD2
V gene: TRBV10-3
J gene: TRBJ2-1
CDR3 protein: CAISESLLAGNNEQFF
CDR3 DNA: TGTGCCATCAGTGAGTCTTTACTAGCGGGGAACAATGAGCAGTTCTTC